This TCR beta chain was sequenced during a study of response to subunit inactivated influenza vaccine. This CDR3 comprises 11 residues. Trimming left V 3 bases short and J 9 bases short, with 9 bases between. MiXCR, run by TCRdb on the RT-PCR reads, gives a single entry per CDR3 protein. The sample lists more than 450,000 distinct CDR3 sequences, 12% occurring once. Material: PBMCs from blood, obtained on the day of vaccination. The receptor was derived from a man aged 45 to 65 who received an inactivated influenza vaccine. J is TRBJ2-7 and V is TRBV12-3 or TRBV12-4; D is unclear. CDR3 amino acids: CASSLDVGQYF. The CDR3 DNA is TGTGCCAGCAGTTTGGACGTGGGGCAGTACTTC.